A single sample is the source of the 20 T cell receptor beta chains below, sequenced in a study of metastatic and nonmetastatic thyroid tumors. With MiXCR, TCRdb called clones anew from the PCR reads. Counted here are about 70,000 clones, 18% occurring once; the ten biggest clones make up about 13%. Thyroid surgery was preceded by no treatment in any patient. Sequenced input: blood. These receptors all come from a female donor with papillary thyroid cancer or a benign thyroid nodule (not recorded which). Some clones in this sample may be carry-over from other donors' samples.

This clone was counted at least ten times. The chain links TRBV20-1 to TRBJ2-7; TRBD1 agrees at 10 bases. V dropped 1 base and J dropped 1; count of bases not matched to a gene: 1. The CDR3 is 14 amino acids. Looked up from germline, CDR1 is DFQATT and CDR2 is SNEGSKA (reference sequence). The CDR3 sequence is CSARGTGGSYEQYF. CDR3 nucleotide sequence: TGCAGTGCTAGAGGGACAGGGGGATCCTACGAGCAGTACTTC.

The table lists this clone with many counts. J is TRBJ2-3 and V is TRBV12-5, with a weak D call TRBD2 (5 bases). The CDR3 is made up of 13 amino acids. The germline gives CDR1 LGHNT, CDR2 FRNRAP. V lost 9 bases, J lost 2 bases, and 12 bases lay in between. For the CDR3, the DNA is TGTGCTAGCGGAGGACTTAACACAGATACGCAGTATTTT. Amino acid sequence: CASGGLNTDTQYF.

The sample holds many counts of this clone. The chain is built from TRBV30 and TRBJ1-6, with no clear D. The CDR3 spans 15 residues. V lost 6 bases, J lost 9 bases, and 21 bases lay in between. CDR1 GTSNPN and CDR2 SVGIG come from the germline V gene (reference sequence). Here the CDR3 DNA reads TGTGCCTGCCTTCGGTCGGGCCAAGGAAGTTCACCCCTCCACTTT. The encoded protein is CACLRSGQGSSPLHF.

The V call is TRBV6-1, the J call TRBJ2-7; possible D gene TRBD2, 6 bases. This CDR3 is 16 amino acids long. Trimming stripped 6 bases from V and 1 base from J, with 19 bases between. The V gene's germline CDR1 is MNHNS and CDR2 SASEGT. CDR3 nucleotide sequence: TGTGCCAGCAGCCCCCTTGGGGGGACGGAATCCTACGAGCAGTACTTC. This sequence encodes CASSPLGGTESYEQYF.

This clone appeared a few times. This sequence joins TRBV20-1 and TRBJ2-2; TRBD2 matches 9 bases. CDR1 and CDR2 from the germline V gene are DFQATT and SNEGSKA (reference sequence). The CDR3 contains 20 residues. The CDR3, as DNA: TGCAGCCCTCTGCTAAAAGGTAACGTAGCTAGCGGGGTTAACACCGGGGAGCTGTTTTTT. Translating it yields CSPLLKGNVASGVNTGELFF.

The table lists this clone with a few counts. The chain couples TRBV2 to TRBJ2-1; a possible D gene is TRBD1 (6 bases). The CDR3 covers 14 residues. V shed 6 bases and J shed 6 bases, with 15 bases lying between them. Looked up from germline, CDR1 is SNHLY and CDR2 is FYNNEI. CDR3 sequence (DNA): TGTGCCAGCAGCAAAGAGGGGGTGGGCAATGAGCAGTTCTTC. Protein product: CASSKEGVGNEQFF.

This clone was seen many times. The CDR3 DNA reads as TGTGCCAGCAGTATACACGAAGACACTGAAGCTTTCTTT. Protein sequence: CASSIHEDTEAFF. V gene TRBV7-3 combines with J gene TRBJ1-1, with unresolved D. CDR1 and CDR2 from the germline V gene are SGHTA and FQGTGA. V lost 6 bases, J lost 3 bases, and 11 bases lay in between. This CDR3 has 13 residues.

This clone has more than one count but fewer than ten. This CDR3 is CASSHSAADEQYF. Here the CDR3 DNA reads TGTGCCAGCAGTCACTCGGCCGCCGACGAGCAGTACTTC. This chain links TRBV12-3 or TRBV12-4 with TRBJ2-7; no clear D gene. V lost 5 bases, J lost 5 bases, and 13 bases lay in between. This CDR3 is 13 amino acids long.

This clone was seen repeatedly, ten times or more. The CDR3 loop is CASSPSGGADYGYTF. CDR3 sequence (DNA): TGTGCCAGCAGCCCTTCAGGGGGGGCAGACTATGGCTACACCTTC. The gene calls are TRBV7-3 and TRBJ1-2; 7 bases match TRBD1. Germline V CDR1 and CDR2: SGHTA, FQGTGA. The CDR3 has 15 residues. J was trimmed by 3 bases and V by 5 bases; bases with no gene match: 9.

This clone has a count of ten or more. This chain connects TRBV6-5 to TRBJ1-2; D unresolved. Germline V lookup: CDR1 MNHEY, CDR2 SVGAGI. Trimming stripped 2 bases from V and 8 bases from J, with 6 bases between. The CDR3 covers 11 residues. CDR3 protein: CASSYLGGYTF. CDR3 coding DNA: TGTGCCAGCAGTTACCTCGGGGGCTACACCTTC.

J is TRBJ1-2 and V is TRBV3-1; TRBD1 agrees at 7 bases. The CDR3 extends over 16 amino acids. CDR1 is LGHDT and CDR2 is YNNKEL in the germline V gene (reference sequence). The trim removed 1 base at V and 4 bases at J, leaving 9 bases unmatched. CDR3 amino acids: CASSQVTGPSGYGYTF. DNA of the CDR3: TGTGCCAGCAGCCAAGTGACAGGGCCCAGCGGCTATGGCTACACCTTC. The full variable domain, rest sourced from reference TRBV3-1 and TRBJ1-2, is DTAVSQTPKYLVTQMGNDKSIKCEQNLGHDTMYWYKQDSKKFLKIMFSYNNKELIINETVPNRFSPKSPDKAHLNLHINSLELGDSAVYFCASSQVTGPSGYGYTFGSGTRLTVV.

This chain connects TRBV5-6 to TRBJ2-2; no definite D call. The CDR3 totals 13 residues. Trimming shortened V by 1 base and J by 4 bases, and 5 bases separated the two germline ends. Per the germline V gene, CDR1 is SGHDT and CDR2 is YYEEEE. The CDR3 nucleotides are TGTGCCAGCAGCTTGTGGAGCACCGGGGAGCTGTTTTTT. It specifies CASSLWSTGELFF.

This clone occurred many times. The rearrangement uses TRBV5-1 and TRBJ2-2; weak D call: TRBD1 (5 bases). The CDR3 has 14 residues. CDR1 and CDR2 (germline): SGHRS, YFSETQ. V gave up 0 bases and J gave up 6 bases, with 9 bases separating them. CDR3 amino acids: CASSLDPGSGELFF. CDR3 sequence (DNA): TGCGCCAGCAGCTTGGATCCAGGGTCCGGGGAGCTGTTTTTT.

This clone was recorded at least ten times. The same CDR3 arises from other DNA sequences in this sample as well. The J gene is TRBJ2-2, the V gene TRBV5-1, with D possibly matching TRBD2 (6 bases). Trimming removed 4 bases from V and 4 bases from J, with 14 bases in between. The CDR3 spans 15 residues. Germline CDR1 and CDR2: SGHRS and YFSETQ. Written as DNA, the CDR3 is TGCGCCAGCAGCCTGGGGTCTAGCGTCACCGGGGAGCTGTTTTTT. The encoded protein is CASSLGSSVTGELFF.

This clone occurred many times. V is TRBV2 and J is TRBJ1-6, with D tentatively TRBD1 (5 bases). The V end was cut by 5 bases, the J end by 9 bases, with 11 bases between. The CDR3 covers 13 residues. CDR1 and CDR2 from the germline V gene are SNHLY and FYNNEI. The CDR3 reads CASSSLGRSPLHF. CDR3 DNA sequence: TGTGCCAGCAGTTCATTGGGGCGTTCACCCCTCCACTTT.

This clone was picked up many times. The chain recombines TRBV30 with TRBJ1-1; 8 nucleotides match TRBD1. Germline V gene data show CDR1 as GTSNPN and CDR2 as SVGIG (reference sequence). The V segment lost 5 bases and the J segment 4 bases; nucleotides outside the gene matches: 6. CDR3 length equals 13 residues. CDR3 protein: CAWGQGGGTEAFF. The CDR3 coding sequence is TGTGCCTGGGGACAGGGTGGGGGCACTGAAGCTTTCTTT. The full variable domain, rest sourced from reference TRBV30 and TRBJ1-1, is SQTIHQWPATLVQPVGSPLSLECTVEGTSNPNLYWYRQAAGRGLQLLFYSVGIGQISSEVPQNLSASRPQDRQFILSSKKLLLSDSGFYLCAWGQGGGTEAFFGQGTRLTVV.

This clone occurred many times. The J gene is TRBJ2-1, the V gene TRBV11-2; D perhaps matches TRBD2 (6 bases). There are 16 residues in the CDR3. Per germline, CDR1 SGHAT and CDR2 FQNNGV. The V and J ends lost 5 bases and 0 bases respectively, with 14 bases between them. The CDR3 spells CASSPGGTGSYNEQFF. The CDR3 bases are TGTGCCAGCAGCCCTGGGGGGACCGGCTCCTACAATGAGCAGTTCTTC.

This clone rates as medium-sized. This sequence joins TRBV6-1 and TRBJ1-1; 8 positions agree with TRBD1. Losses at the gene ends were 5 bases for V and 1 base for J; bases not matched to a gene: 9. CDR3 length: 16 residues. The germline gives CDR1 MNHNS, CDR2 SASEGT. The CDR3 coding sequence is TGTGCCAGCAGTCCAGTGACAGGGGCAGGGAACACTGAAGCTTTCTTT. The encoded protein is CASSPVTGAGNTEAFF.

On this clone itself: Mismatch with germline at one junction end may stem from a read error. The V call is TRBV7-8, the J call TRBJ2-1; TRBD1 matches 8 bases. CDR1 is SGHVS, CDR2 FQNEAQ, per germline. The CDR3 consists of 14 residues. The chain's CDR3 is CASRRTGLYNDQFF. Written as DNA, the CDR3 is TGTGCCAGCAGGCGGACAGGGTTATACAATGATCAGTTCTTC.

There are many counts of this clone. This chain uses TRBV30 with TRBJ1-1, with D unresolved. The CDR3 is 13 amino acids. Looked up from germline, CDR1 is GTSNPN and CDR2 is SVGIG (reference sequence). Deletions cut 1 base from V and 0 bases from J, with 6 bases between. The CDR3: CAWSASVNTEAFF. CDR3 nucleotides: TGTGCCTGGAGTGCGTCGGTGAACACTGAAGCTTTCTTT.